Listed here are 15 T cell receptor beta chains from one sample, sequenced in a study of T cell changes during pregnancy in multiple sclerosis. Measured with immunoSEQ multiplex PCR; TCRdb has only the in-frame clones, and not every one. The profile shows 84,000 or so clones, about 95% of them singletons. This specimen was peripheral blood, taken in the third trimester of pregnancy. Receptors originate from a female donor with multiple sclerosis, enrolled in a pregnancy study.

The V call is TRBV15, the J call TRBJ2-5; weak D call: TRBD2 (5 bases). Deletions cut 1 base from V and 3 bases from J, with 6 bases between. Germline-derived CDR1 and CDR2 are LNHNV and YYDKDF (reference sequence). The CDR3 contains 13 residues. Written as DNA, the CDR3 is TGTGCCACCAGCAGAGTGAGGGAAGAGACCCAGTACTTC. This gives the protein CATSRVREETQYF.

This clone was recorded only once. This chain links TRBV29-1 with TRBJ1-2; 12 bases are a match to TRBD1. Looked up from germline, CDR1 is SQVTM and CDR2 is ANQGSEA. The ends lost 2 bases at V and 8 bases at J; junction bases unmatched: 12. This CDR3 is built from 16 residues. As DNA, the CDR3 is TGCAGCGTTGAATTAGGGACAGGGGGCCGGGTCGGGGGCTACACCTTC. Its protein product is CSVELGTGGRVGGYTF.

The chain employs TRBV6-5 and TRBJ2-7, with TRBD2 as a possible D gene (6 bases). V lost 3 bases and J 0 bases, leaving 15 bases between the germline ends. The CDR3 runs to 16 residues. Germline lookup yields CDR1 MNHEY and CDR2 SVGAGI. Written as DNA, the CDR3 is TGTGCCAGCAGTTATATGGGACTCGGTATCTCCTACGAGCAGTACTTC. Its protein product is CASSYMGLGISYEQYF.

This clone has a single count. The chain recombines TRBV7-2 with TRBJ2-1; 10 nucleotides agree with TRBD2. The germline V gene encodes CDR1 SGHTA and CDR2 FQGNSA. The trim removed 3 bases at V and 8 bases at J, leaving 4 bases unmatched. CDR3 size: 14 residues. The CDR3 reads CASSFNLAGDEQFF. The DNA of the CDR3 is TGTGCCAGCAGCTTCAACCTAGCGGGGGATGAGCAGTTCTTC.

This sequence joins TRBV10-1 and TRBJ2-5, with TRBD2 identical over 8 bases. The germline V gene encodes CDR1 WNHNN and CDR2 SYGVQD (reference sequence). The CDR3 sequence is 15 residues long. V lost 2 bases and J lost 2; bases outside the gene matches: 4. The CDR3: CASSEGSGRQETQYF. The CDR3 nucleotides read TGCGCCAGCAGTGAGGGGAGCGGGAGACAAGAGACCCAGTACTTC.

The V call is TRBV7-9, the J call TRBJ1-1; D not certain. V lost 5 bases and J 5 bases, leaving 12 bases between the germline ends. CDR3 length: 13 amino acids. Per the germline V gene, CDR1 is SEHNR and CDR2 is FQNEAQ (reference sequence). CDR3 coding DNA: TGTGCCAGCAGCGCAGGAAGGAGGACTGAAGCTTTCTTT. Amino acids: CASSAGRRTEAFF.

The V and J genes are TRBV6-1 and TRBJ1-5; possibly TRBD1 for D (6 bases). V was cut by 2 bases and J by 5 bases, with 16 bases left in between. There are 16 residues in the CDR3. Germline lookup yields CDR1 MNHNS and CDR2 SASEGT. CDR3 bases: TGTGCCAGCAGTGAATTCGGGGGGGACACCGATCAGCCCCAGCATTTT. Translated, it gives CASSEFGGDTDQPQHF.

The V call is TRBV5-6, the J call TRBJ1-5; 9 bases map to TRBD1. Germline V lookup: CDR1 SGHDT, CDR2 YYEEEE. This CDR3 comprises 16 residues. After removal of 4 bases from V and 2 bases from J, the junction contained 7 bases not matched to a gene. The CDR3 DNA reads TGTGCCAGCAGCACCACAGGGGGCTGGGGCAATCAGCCCCAGCATTTT. It yields the protein CASSTTGGWGNQPQHF.

This sequence joins TRBV7-3 and TRBJ2-5; 9 bases agree with TRBD1. J was trimmed by 4 bases and V by 3 bases; bases with no gene match: 6. CDR1 SGHTA and CDR2 FQGTGA come from the germline V gene. The CDR3 is 15 residues long. The CDR3 loop is CASSLTGGLLETQYF. The CDR3 nucleotides read TGTGCCAGCAGCTTGACAGGGGGTCTATTAGAGACCCAGTACTTC.

The chain's CDR3 is CATRETGTDTEAFF. DNA of the CDR3: TGTGCCACCAGAGAGACCGGGACAGACACTGAAGCTTTCTTT. The J gene is TRBJ1-1, the V gene TRBV15; 7 bases line up with TRBD1. The V gene end was trimmed by 6 bases and the J gene end by 3 bases; junction bases not matched to a gene: 7. The CDR3 has 14 residues. Germline V lookup: CDR1 LNHNV, CDR2 YYDKDF (reference sequence). The full variable domain, in which reference TRBV15 and TRBJ1-1 provide the parts outside the CDR3, is DAMVIQNPRYQVTQFGKPVTLSCSQTLNHNVMYWYQQKSSQAPKLLFHYYDKDFNNEADTPDNFQSRRPNTSFCFLDIRSPGLGDTAMYLCATRETGTDTEAFFGQGTRLTVV.

This chain uses TRBV5-8 with TRBJ1-6; D remains ambiguous. The V end lost 2 bases, the J end lost 7 bases, and 13 bases lay between the germline ends. The CDR3 is 15 amino acids. Germline V CDR1 and CDR2: SGHTS, YDEGEE. The CDR3 sequence: CASSLVIGRNSPLHF. CDR3 nucleotides: TGTGCCAGCAGCTTAGTCATTGGCAGGAATTCACCCCTCCACTTT. Variable domain in full (rest from reference TRBV5-8 and TRBJ1-6): EAGVTQSPTHLIKTRGQQATLRCSPISGHTSVYWYQQALGLGLQFLLWYDEGEERNRGNFPPRFSGRQFPNYSSELNVNALELEDSALYLCASSLVIGRNSPLHFGNGTRLTVT.

The chain carries TRBV19 and TRBJ1-1; D not resolved. The length of the CDR3 is 11 residues. Germline loops: CDR1 LNHDA, CDR2 SQIVND (reference sequence). V gave up 7 bases and J gave up 7 bases, with 10 bases separating them. CDR3 sequence (DNA): TGTGCCAGTATATCCCGGGGTGAAGCTTTCTTT. Protein product: CASISRGEAFF.

The gene calls are TRBV7-9 and TRBJ2-2; 15 bases are a match to TRBD2. The length of the CDR3 is 19 residues. The germline gives CDR1 SEHNR, CDR2 FQNEAQ (reference sequence). V shed 4 bases, J shed 1 base, and the junction held 7 bases outside the gene matches. CDR3 nucleotide sequence: TGTGCCAGCAGCTCCGAGATGGGACTAGCGGGAGGGAACACCGGGGAGCTGTTTTTT. Amino acids: CASSSEMGLAGGNTGELFF.

The rearrangement uses TRBV6-5 and TRBJ2-5; 9 bases agree with TRBD1. CDR3 length equals 14 residues. Trimming cost V 5 bases and J 4 bases; bases outside gene matches: 5. Germline V gene data show CDR1 as MNHEY and CDR2 as SVGAGI. CDR3 in amino acids: CASSPGTGIETQYF. The CDR3 DNA is TGTGCCAGCAGTCCCGGGACAGGGATAGAGACCCAGTACTTC.

The chain joins TRBV27 to TRBJ1-1, with no clear D. This CDR3 contains 12 residues. V lost 0 bases and J 6 bases, leaving 5 bases between the germline ends. Germline CDR1 MNHEY, CDR2 SMNVEV (reference sequence). DNA of the CDR3: TGTGCCAGCAGTTTATCCGGTTCTGAAGCTTTCTTT. As protein: CASSLSGSEAFF.